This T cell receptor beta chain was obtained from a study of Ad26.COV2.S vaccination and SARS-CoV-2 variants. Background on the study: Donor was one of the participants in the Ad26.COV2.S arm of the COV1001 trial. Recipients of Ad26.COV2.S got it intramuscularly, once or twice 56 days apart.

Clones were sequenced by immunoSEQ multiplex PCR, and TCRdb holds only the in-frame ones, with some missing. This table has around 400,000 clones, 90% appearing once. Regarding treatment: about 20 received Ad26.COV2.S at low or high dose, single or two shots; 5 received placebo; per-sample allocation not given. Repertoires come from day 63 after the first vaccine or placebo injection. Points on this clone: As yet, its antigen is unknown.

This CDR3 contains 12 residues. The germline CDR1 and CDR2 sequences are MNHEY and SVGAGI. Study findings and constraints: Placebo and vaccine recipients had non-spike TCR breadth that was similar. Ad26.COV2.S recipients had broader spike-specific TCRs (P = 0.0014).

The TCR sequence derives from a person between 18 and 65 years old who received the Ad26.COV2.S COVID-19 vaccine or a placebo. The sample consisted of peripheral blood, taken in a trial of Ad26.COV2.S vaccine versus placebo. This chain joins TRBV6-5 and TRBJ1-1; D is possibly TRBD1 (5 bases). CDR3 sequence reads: CAGRCENTEAFF. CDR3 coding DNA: TGTGCGGGACGGTGTGAGAACACTGAAGCTTTCTTT.